One sample yielded the 10 T cell receptor beta chains listed below, sequenced in a study of blood T cell repertoires in COVID-19. Produced via immunoSEQ multiplex PCR; TCRdb's table is partial and in-frame only. Counted here are roughly 380,000 clones, 85% occurring once; the ten biggest clones make up 3% to 4%. Sequences were obtained from peripheral blood. The receptors stem from a woman aged 18-29 years with acute or convalescent COVID-19.

The rearrangement uses TRBV25-1 and TRBJ2-3; D is uncertain. CDR1 is MGHDK and CDR2 is SYGVNS in the germline V gene. CDR3 length: 14 residues. The V end lost 1 base, the J end lost 3 bases, and 8 bases lay between the germline ends. CDR3 sequence (DNA): TGTGCCAGCAGTGAATTAACAGTGACAGATACGCAGTATTTT. Its translation: CASSELTVTDTQYF.

This clone was recorded only once. This chain joins TRBV4-2 and TRBJ2-1, with D unresolved. Germline lookup yields CDR1 LGHNA and CDR2 YNFKEQ. V was trimmed by 3 bases and J by 5 bases, leaving 14 bases between them. The CDR3 covers 15 residues. The chain's CDR3 is CASSHPGSSNNEQFF. The CDR3 DNA follows: TGTGCCAGCAGCCATCCAGGATCCTCAAACAATGAGCAGTTCTTC.

The chain has TRBV7-2 and TRBJ2-7, with D maybe TRBD1 (6 bases). The CDR3 has 16 residues. Deletions cut 1 base from V and 0 bases from J, with 13 bases between. Germline CDR1 SGHTA, CDR2 FQGNSA. CDR3 nucleotide sequence: TGTGCCAGCAGCTTAGGGCAGGGGCCCTACTCCTACGAGCAGTACTTC. Its protein product is CASSLGQGPYSYEQYF.

The chain employs TRBV2 and TRBJ1-5; D gene unclear. CDR1 is SNHLY and CDR2 is FYNNEI in the germline V gene. The V and J ends lost 5 bases and 0 bases respectively, with 11 bases between them. This CDR3 region has 15 residues. The CDR3 here is CASSSRDYSNQPQHF. For the CDR3, the DNA is TGTGCCAGCAGTAGCCGGGATTATAGCAATCAGCCCCAGCATTTT.

The V gene is TRBV10-3, the J gene TRBJ1-2; 7 bases fit TRBD1. The CDR3 covers 16 residues. In germline, CDR1 is ENHRY, CDR2 SYGVKD. V was clipped by 2 bases and J by 8 bases; unmatched bases: 14. CDR3: CAISEEGAALLGGYTF. CDR3 bases: TGTGCCATCAGTGAGGAGGGGGCAGCTCTCCTTGGAGGCTACACCTTC.

The J gene is TRBJ2-7, the V gene TRBV28, with D perhaps TRBD1 (5 bases). The CDR3 covers 15 residues. V was shortened by 6 bases and J by 2 bases, with 17 bases between the two germline ends. Germline CDR1 MDHEN, CDR2 SYDVKM. The CDR3 nucleotides read TGTGCCAGCAGACCAAGGGGTTCGGGCACCTACGAGCAGTACTTC. It yields the protein CASRPRGSGTYEQYF.

The V and J genes are TRBV28 and TRBJ1-2; possibly TRBD1 for D (5 bases). This CDR3 contains 12 residues. CDR1 is MDHEN, CDR2 SYDVKM, per germline. The ends were cut back, 8 bases at V and 3 bases at J, with 10 bases in the middle. Here the CDR3 reads CASSTAYYGYTF. CDR3 bases: TGTGCCAGCTCGACAGCGTACTATGGCTACACCTTC.

J is TRBJ1-2 and V is TRBV19, with 9 bases that match TRBD1. Germline CDR1 and CDR2: LNHDA and SQIVND (reference sequence). The CDR3 sequence is 15 residues long. The J segment lost 3 bases and the V segment lost 6 bases, leaving 8 bases of the junction unmatched. The CDR3 DNA follows: TGTGCCAGTAGCAGAACAGGGGGCAGCGACTATGGCTACACCTTC. This encodes CASSRTGGSDYGYTF.

This chain uses TRBV7-3 with TRBJ2-7; weak D call: TRBD1 (5 bases). V lost 2 bases, J lost 5 bases, and 16 bases lay in between. The CDR3 runs 15 residues. Germline V lookup: CDR1 SGHTA, CDR2 FQGTGA. The CDR3 DNA sequence: TGTGCCAGCAGCTTACGGCCAGTGGGGCCGGACGAGCAGTACTTC. Translated: CASSLRPVGPDEQYF.

The V call is TRBV12-3 or TRBV12-4, the J call TRBJ2-2, with TRBD1 as a possible D gene (5 bases). Trimming cost V 7 bases and J 2 bases, with 8 bases left between them. This CDR3 region has 13 residues. The CDR3, as DNA: TGTGCCAGCACCGGACACAACACCGGGGAGCTGTTTTTT. This sequence encodes CASTGHNTGELFF.